Detailed here is one T cell receptor (beta chain). Its specificity is not known. The CDR3 totals 16 residues. Per germline, CDR1 WNHNN and CDR2 SYGVQD (reference sequence). V shed 2 bases and J shed 2 bases, with 15 bases lying between them. The data stem from a study of post-analysis software for immune sequencing data. Overall study context: Some patients lacked subtype; others had relapsing-remitting, secondary progressive or progressive-relapsing disease. Study-wide results and limits: Significantly decreased normalized Chao1 diversity was recorded for multiple sclerosis patients relative to controls. Samples from a shared batch, those prepared together, strongly co-clustered by F measure. Five or six TRBV segments appeared more often in patients than in controls, and TRBV5-6, TRBV5-1 and TRBV20-1 were among these.

Presence of unique molecular identifiers characterized the TCR beta cDNA libraries. T cells, about 0.95 to 10 million of them, yielded some 540,000 cDNA molecules. TCRdb analysed the PCR reads with MiXCR anew, one entry per CDR3 protein. The sample carries about 820,000 distinct CDR3 sequences, about 50% recorded once. The chain carries TRBV10-1 and TRBJ2-5; D remains unclear. Input material: blood. This clonotype originated in a girl between 5 and 17 years old with multiple sclerosis. The CDR3 loop is CASSEGFRAAQETQYF. The CDR3 DNA is TGCGCCAGCAGTGAGGGTTTTAGGGCGGCACAAGAGACCCAGTACTTC.